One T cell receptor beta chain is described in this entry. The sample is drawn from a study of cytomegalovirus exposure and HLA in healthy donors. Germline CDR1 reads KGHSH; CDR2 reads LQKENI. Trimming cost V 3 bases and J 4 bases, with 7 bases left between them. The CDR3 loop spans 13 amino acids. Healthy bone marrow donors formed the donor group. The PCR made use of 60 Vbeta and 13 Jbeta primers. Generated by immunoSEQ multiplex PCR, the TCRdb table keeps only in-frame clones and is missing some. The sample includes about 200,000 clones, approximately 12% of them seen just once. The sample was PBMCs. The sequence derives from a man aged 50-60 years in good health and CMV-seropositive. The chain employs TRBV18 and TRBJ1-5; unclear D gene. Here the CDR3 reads CASSPQQNQPQHF. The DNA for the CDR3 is TGTGCCAGCTCACCCCAACAAAATCAGCCCCAGCATTTT.